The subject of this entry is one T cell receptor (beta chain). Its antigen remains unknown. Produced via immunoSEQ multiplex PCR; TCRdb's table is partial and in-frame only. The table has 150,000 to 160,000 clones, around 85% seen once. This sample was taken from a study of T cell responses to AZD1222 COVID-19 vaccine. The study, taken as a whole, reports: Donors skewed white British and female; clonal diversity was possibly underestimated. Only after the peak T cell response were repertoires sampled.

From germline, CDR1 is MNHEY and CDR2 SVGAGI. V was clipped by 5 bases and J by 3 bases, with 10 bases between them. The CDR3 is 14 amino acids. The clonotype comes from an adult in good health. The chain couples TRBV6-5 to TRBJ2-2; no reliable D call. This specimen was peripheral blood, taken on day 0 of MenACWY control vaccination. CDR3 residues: CASSNRLYTGELFF. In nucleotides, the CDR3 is TGTGCCAGCAGTAACAGACTCTACACCGGGGAGCTGTTTTTT.